This T cell receptor (beta chain) was identified during a study of early T cells in non-severe SARS-CoV-2 infection (dated by TCRdb to the early 2020s). Background on the whole study: Because TCR sequencing was done on bulk RNA from unsorted whole blood, the alpha and beta chains could not be paired. General conclusions and limits of the study: Matching against VDJdb was skewed toward anti-spike CD8 responses, likely underestimated virus-specific expansions, and missed private and CD4 specificities.

This was a case-control study nested in a cohort of healthcare workers in London, UK, who had nasopharyngeal swab PCR tests and blood samples taken every week. Healthcare workers were recruited during the week of the UK lockdown, between 23 and 31 March 2020, and followed weekly for up to roughly 15 weeks. Library construction relied on 5' RACE. Instrument on record: NextSeq 500. Unique molecular identifiers were attached to individual cDNA molecules in the TCR library protocol so that sequencing error and PCR bias could be corrected. Both TCR alpha and beta chains were sequenced, and tight co-correlation was observed between alpha and beta sequence abundances in each sample. In the source study's methods: Decombinator V4 was used to annotate the V gene, J gene and CDR3 of the TCR sequences. TCRs were defined as expanded if a significant change between any two time points was detected under a Poisson model with p below 0.0001. TCR abundances were normalised to the total number of TCRs sequenced per sample and expressed as counts per million. MAIT TCRs were defined by TRAV1-2 paired with TRAJ12, TRAJ20 or TRAJ33, and iNKT TCRs by TRAV10 paired with TRAJ18. VDJdb, accessed on 1 November 2021, was searched for TCRs annotated for CMV, EBV and SARS-CoV-2, and TCRs annotated for more than one antigen were excluded. TCRdb trimmed public reads at Q25 via fastp, called clones via MiXCR and kept in-frame beta chains. Rows are unified per CDR3 protein, each entry keeping the most common DNA and genes. V and J calls and clone size were set by TCRdb, not the authors. This sample is represented by 52,000 or so distinct CDR3 sequences; roughly an eighth of them were singletons. The top ten constitute around 1.4% of the sample.

Comment on this clonotype: No antigen is known for it. There are no base qualities to consult, and no much larger clone falls within one base.

The germline V gene (reference sequence) sets CDR1 to SEHNR and CDR2 to FQNEAQ. The CDR3, from cysteine to phenylalanine, totals 14 residues. The sequence is cut down to CDR3 DNA, 42 bases in frame from base 1. The germline V end is reduced by 4 bases and the J end by 8 bases; junction bases left unmatched: 5. The origin of this receptor is an adult who was a healthcare worker with PCR-confirmed SARS-CoV-2 infection or an uninfected control (not recorded which). The sequenced material came from whole blood. The rearranged chain carries TRBV7-9 and TRBJ1-4, and TRBD1 matches 9 of the central bases. The nucleotides are TGTGCCAGCAGCTGGGGGACAGGGCCGGAAAAACTGTTTTTT. The translation is CASSWGTGPEKLFF.